Described below is a single T cell receptor beta chain sequence and its context. The data derive from a study of shared clonotypes between healthy human individuals. Clones were sequenced by immunoSEQ multiplex PCR, and TCRdb holds only the in-frame ones, with some missing. The table includes 400,000 to 600,000 clones, around 79% detected once. This clonotype was sampled from a woman aged 40-49 years in good health. Some clones in this sample may be carry-over from other donors' samples. What was sequenced was PBMCs.

The CDR3 nucleotides read TGCGCCAGCAGCTTACAGACAGGGGGCCAAGAGACCCAGTACTTC. Translation gives CASSLQTGGQETQYF. The chain is built from TRBV5-1 and TRBJ2-5, with TRBD1 matching over 9 bases. Germline V gene sequence: CDR1 SGHRS, CDR2 YFSETQ. The CDR3 has 15 residues. The V segment lost 2 bases and the J segment 1 base; nucleotides outside the gene matches: 3.